The 22 T cell receptor beta chains reported below all come from one sample, sequenced in a study of cytomegalovirus exposure and HLA in healthy donors (dated 2017 in TCRdb). The library was produced with the immunoSEQ multiplex PCR assay. For the multiplex PCR, a mixture combining 60 forward primers for TCR Vbeta segments and 13 reverse primers for TCR Jbeta segments was used. The source is immuneACCESS, and TCRdb retained only in-frame sequences with V and J called. Part of the clones is not carried over; for the studies checked, unresolved V genes explain less than half of this, and the remainder is unexplained. This sample is represented by around 150,000 clones; 70% to 80% of them were singletons. The top ten clonotypes cover roughly 3.6% of the sample. The sequenced sample was PBMCs. The receptors come from a man aged 25 to 40 in good health and CMV-seropositive.

The chain combines TRBV7-9 with TRBJ2-5; TRBD2 agrees at 8 bases. Germline CDR1 reads SEHNR; CDR2 reads FQNEAQ (reference sequence). This CDR3 is built from 15 residues. V dropped 5 bases and J dropped 1; count of bases not matched to a gene: 6. CDR3 region: CASSGTGGLQETQYF. The DNA for the CDR3 is TGTGCCAGCAGCGGGACGGGGGGGCTCCAAGAGACCCAGTACTTC.

V is TRBV5-1 and J is TRBJ2-1; 7 nucleotides line up with TRBD1. This CDR3 contains 13 residues. The ends lost 5 bases at V and 6 bases at J; junction bases unmatched: 5. Germline loops: CDR1 SGHRS, CDR2 YFSETQ. The CDR3 reads CASSVTGINEQFF. DNA for the CDR3: TGCGCCAGCAGTGTGACAGGGATCAATGAGCAGTTCTTC.

As to this clone: No DNA is shown, since the ends of the CDR3 on it are uncertain; the CDR3 is the one TCRdb lists. V usage is TRBV27 and J usage is TRBJ1-6. The CDR3 adds up to 13 amino acids, both ends counted. Germline loops: CDR1 MNHEY, CDR2 SMNVEV (reference sequence). CDR3 region: CASSSSYNSPLHF.

The V gene is TRBV25-1, the J gene TRBJ2-7; 10 bases line up with TRBD1. Germline V gene lookup returns CDR1 MGHDK and CDR2 SYGVNS. This CDR3 has 13 residues. J was trimmed by 4 bases and V by 5 bases; bases with no gene match: 2. The CDR3 sequence is CASSRDRGYEQYF. The CDR3 bases are TGTGCCAGCAGTCGGGACAGGGGTTACGAGCAGTACTTC.

A note on this clone: Sequence at one end of the junction differs from germline and may be a read error. The sample carries other DNA sequences with the same CDR3. This rearrangement joins TRBV7-2 to TRBJ1-5; possible D gene TRBD1, 6 bases. In germline, CDR1 is SGHTA, CDR2 FQGNSA. This CDR3 region has 15 residues. This chain's CDR3 is CASSFQQGGNQPQHF. In nucleotides, the CDR3 is TGTGCCAGCAGCTTCCAACAGGGCGGCAATCAGCCCCAACATTTT.

This chain connects TRBV7-3 to TRBJ1-1; no clear D gene. The CDR3 is made up of 14 amino acids. V was pared by 5 bases and J by 1 base, with 11 bases between. Germline V gene sequence: CDR1 SGHTA, CDR2 FQGTGA. This chain's CDR3 is CASSPSGRNTEAFF. The CDR3 nucleotides are TGTGCCAGCAGCCCCTCCGGGAGGAACACTGAAGCTTTCTTT.

The V call is TRBV28, the J call TRBJ1-5; TRBD1 matches 10 bases. The CDR3 runs to 16 residues. J was trimmed by 4 bases and V by 5 bases; bases with no gene match: 8. The germline V gene encodes CDR1 MDHEN and CDR2 SYDVKM. The CDR3 protein is CASSRDRGRGNQPQHF. The CDR3 nucleotides are TGTGCCAGCAGTAGAGACAGGGGGCGAGGGAATCAGCCCCAGCATTTT.

The chain employs TRBV5-1 and TRBJ2-5; D uncertain. There are 13 residues in the CDR3. Germline V gives CDR1 SGHRS, CDR2 YFSETQ. Trimming took off 1 base at V and 0 bases at J, with 4 bases between the two ends. Here the CDR3 reads CASSLTNQETQYF. The CDR3 bases are TGCGCCAGCAGCTTGACAAACCAAGAGACCCAGTACTTC. Filled out from reference TRBV5-1 and TRBJ2-5, the complete variable domain reads KAGVTQTPRYLIKTRGQQVTLSCSPISGHRSVSWYQQTPGQGLQFLFEYFSETQRNKGNFPGRFSGRQFSNSRSEMNVSTLELGDSALYLCASSLTNQETQYFGPGTRLLVL.

The V call is TRBV28, the J call TRBJ1-1; maybe TRBD1 (6 bases). CDR3 length equals 14 residues. Germline loops: CDR1 MDHEN, CDR2 SYDVKM. V was clipped by 4 bases and J by 3 bases, with 12 bases between them. In DNA, the CDR3 is TGTGCCAGCAGTTGGGGGCGCCAGGACACTGAAGCTTTCTTT. Translating it yields CASSWGRQDTEAFF.

This chain links TRBV15 with TRBJ2-2; a possible D gene is TRBD2 (5 bases). The CDR3 runs to 15 residues. Looked up from germline, CDR1 is LNHNV and CDR2 is YYDKDF (reference sequence). Trimming took off 6 bases at V and 7 bases at J, with 18 bases between the two ends. CDR3 loop: CATRKATGYDGELFF. The CDR3 DNA reads TGTGCCACCAGAAAAGCCACGGGGTATGACGGGGAGCTGTTTTTT.

This chain joins TRBV18 and TRBJ2-7; TRBD1 might be the D (5 bases). The ends were cut back, 2 bases at V and 0 bases at J, with 11 bases in the middle. The germline V gene encodes CDR1 KGHSH and CDR2 LQKENI. This CDR3 has 15 amino acids. The CDR3 loop reads CASSPLGQGSYEQYF. CDR3 sequence (DNA): TGTGCCAGCTCACCATTGGGGCAGGGCTCCTACGAGCAGTACTTC.

The J gene is TRBJ1-2, the V gene TRBV7-9; 9 nucleotides line up with TRBD1. The CDR3 runs 15 residues. Per germline, CDR1 SEHNR and CDR2 FQNEAQ (reference sequence). J was trimmed by 5 bases and V by 5 bases; bases with no gene match: 9. The CDR3 region has the DNA TGTGCCAGCAGCGACGGACAGGGGTTCGCTTATGGCTACACCTTC. Translation: CASSDGQGFAYGYTF.

This clone was detected once. V and J are TRBV9 and TRBJ1-4; possible D gene TRBD1, 6 bases. Trimming removed 0 bases from V and 7 bases from J, with 19 bases in between. The CDR3 runs 17 residues. Germline CDR1 is SGDLS and CDR2 is YYNGEE. The CDR3 DNA reads TGTGCCAGCAGCGTAGGGCCCAACCCAGGGGCGGGTGAAAAACTGTTTTTT. Its protein product is CASSVGPNPGAGEKLFF. Full variable domain (outside the CDR3, taken from reference TRBV9 and TRBJ1-4): DSGVTQTPKHLITATGQRVTLRCSPRSGDLSVYWYQQSLDQGLQFLIQYYNGEERAKGNILERFSAQQFPDLHSELNLSSLELGDSALYFCASSVGPNPGAGEKLFFGSGTQLSVL.

In DNA, the CDR3 is TGTGCCATCAGTTTGACTAGTTGGAACACCGGGGAGCTGTTTTTT. It yields the protein CAISLTSWNTGELFF. This chain connects TRBV10-3 to TRBJ2-2; D possibly corresponds to TRBD2 (6 bases). This CDR3 contains 15 residues. V gave up 5 bases and J gave up 1 base, with 11 bases separating them. Germline CDR1 ENHRY, CDR2 SYGVKD.

This chain joins TRBV28 and TRBJ1-6; 10 bases agree with TRBD1. The length of the CDR3 is 15 residues. With V trimmed by 4 bases and J by 5 bases, 2 bases remained unmatched. Germline V gene sequence: CDR1 MDHEN, CDR2 SYDVKM. The CDR3 nucleotides read TGTGCCAGCAGTTCCGGGACAGGGGATAATTCACCCCTCCACTTT. Translating gives CASSSGTGDNSPLHF.

The CDR3 here is CASSGTGIKPQHF. The CDR3 DNA reads as TGTGCCAGCAGTGGGACAGGGATTAAGCCCCAGCATTTT. The J gene is TRBJ1-5, the V gene TRBV28; 9 nucleotides align to TRBD1. From germline, CDR1 is MDHEN and CDR2 SYDVKM. V lost 5 bases to trimming and J lost 8 bases; unmatched junction nucleotides: 4. The CDR3 is 13 residues long.

This chain uses TRBV2 with TRBJ2-7; D is perhaps TRBD2 (7 bases). The V gene lost 10 bases and the J gene lost 0 bases, with 16 bases spanning the gap. The CDR3 has 14 amino acids. Germline V gene data show CDR1 as SNHLY and CDR2 as FYNNEI. The DNA of the CDR3 is TGTGCCATTCCGCGAGGGGGGGACTCCTACGAGCAGTACTTC. This codes for CAIPRGGDSYEQYF.

The gene calls are TRBV5-1 and TRBJ2-7; 8 bases are a match to TRBD1. The CDR3 spans 14 residues. The J segment lost 6 bases and the V segment lost 0 bases, leaving 5 bases of the junction unmatched. Germline V gene data show CDR1 as SGHRS and CDR2 as YFSETQ. DNA of the CDR3: TGCGCCAGCAGCTTGGCCCCAGGGGGCCCCGAGCAGTACTTC. Translated, it gives CASSLAPGGPEQYF. The variable domain in full, completed from reference TRBV5-1 and TRBJ2-7, reads KAGVTQTPRYLIKTRGQQVTLSCSPISGHRSVSWYQQTPGQGLQFLFEYFSETQRNKGNFPGRFSGRQFSNSRSEMNVSTLELGDSALYLCASSLAPGGPEQYFGPGTRLTVT.

The chain carries TRBV2 and TRBJ2-7; TRBD2 might be the D (6 bases). The CDR3 runs to 16 residues. CDR1 and CDR2 from the germline V gene are SNHLY and FYNNEI. The V end lost 3 bases, the J end lost 3 bases, and 18 bases lay between the germline ends. CDR3 sequence (DNA): TGTGCCAGCAGTGAGAGGAGGGTACAACCTCACTACGAGCAGTACTTC. It encodes CASSERRVQPHYEQYF. Filled out from reference TRBV2 and TRBJ2-7, the complete variable domain reads EPEVTQTPSHQVTQMGQEVILRCVPISNHLYFYWYRQILGQKVEFLVSFYNNEISEKSEIFDDQFSVERPDGSNFTLKIRSTKLEDSAMYFCASSERRVQPHYEQYFGPGTRLTVT.

The V gene is TRBV11-2, the J gene TRBJ1-3; D is uncertain. The CDR3 extends over 15 amino acids. Germline assignment: CDR1 SGHAT and CDR2 FQNNGV. Trimming cost V 0 bases and J 4 bases, with 10 bases left between them. This CDR3 is CASSLDRVSGNTIYF. CDR3 bases: TGTGCCAGCAGCTTAGATCGGGTTTCGGGAAACACCATATATTTT.

A few counts support this clone. This chain uses TRBV6-1 with TRBJ2-7; the match to TRBD1 covers 8 bases. The CDR3 runs to 13 residues. Germline values: CDR1 MNHNS, CDR2 SASEGT. Germline trimming cut 11 bases from V and 2 bases from J; bases unmatched to any gene: 8. CDR3 sequence (DNA): TGTGCCGCAAAGACAGGGGACGCCTACGAGCAGTACTTC. It translates to CAAKTGDAYEQYF.

The chain combines TRBV14 with TRBJ1-5, with 7 bases identical to TRBD1. Germline CDR1 and CDR2: SGHDN and FVKESK. This CDR3 has 17 residues. Trimming took 4 bases from V and 0 from J; bases not matched to a gene: 9. CDR3 region: CASSRDTGAHSNQPQHF. The CDR3 nucleotides read TGTGCCAGCAGCCGAGACACAGGGGCACATAGCAATCAGCCCCAGCATTTT.